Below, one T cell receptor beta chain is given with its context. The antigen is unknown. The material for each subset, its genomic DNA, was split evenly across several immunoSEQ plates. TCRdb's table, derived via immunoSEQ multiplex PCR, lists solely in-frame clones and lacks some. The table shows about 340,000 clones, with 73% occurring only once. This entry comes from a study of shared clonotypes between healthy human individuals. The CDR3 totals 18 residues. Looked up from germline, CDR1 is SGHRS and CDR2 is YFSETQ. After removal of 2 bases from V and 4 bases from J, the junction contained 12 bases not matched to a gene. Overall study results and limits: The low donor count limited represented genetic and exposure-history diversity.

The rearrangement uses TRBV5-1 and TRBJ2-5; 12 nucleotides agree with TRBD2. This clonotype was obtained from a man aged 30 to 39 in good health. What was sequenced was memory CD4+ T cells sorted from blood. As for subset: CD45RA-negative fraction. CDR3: CASSFSPLLAGGGETQYF. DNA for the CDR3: TGCGCCAGCAGCTTTAGCCCTTTACTAGCGGGAGGCGGAGAGACCCAGTACTTC.